A single count supports the clone carrying this TCR beta chain. Authors' data handling: Amplification with reference gene primers provided the estimates of nucleated cell counts. The method was immunoSEQ multiplex PCR; TCRdb's version includes in-frame clones alone and lacks a portion of them. That table furnishes V, J and clone size, whereas the DNA furnished D and trimming. The data contain 390,000 or so clones, more than 70% of them seen just once; the ten biggest clones take up more than 9%. V lost 7 bases to trimming and J lost 8 bases, with 15 bases between them. This CDR3 is 13 amino acids long. Germline-derived CDR1 and CDR2 are MNHEY and SMNVEV (reference sequence). The sample belongs to a study of blood T cell repertoires in COVID-19. Study as a whole: COVID-19 samples from acute and convalescent phases originated in the United States, Italy and Spain. PBMCs, B-cell-depleted T cells, or T cells were the source of the cDNA or gDNA that made up the material.

This receptor was identified in a woman under 40 with COVID-19, enrolled during active disease. The sample taken for sequencing was peripheral blood. The chain joins TRBV27 to TRBJ2-1, with D perhaps TRBD2 (6 bases). This CDR3 is CASTRLGWDEQFF. The DNA for the CDR3 is TGTGCCAGCACCAGACTAGGGTGGGATGAGCAGTTCTTC.